The 18 T cell receptor beta chains reported below all come from one sample, sequenced in a study of blood T cell repertoires in COVID-19. Here immunoSEQ multiplex PCR was the method, and the copy in TCRdb shows in-frame clones only, minus some. The sample carries roughly 150,000 clones, approximately 85% recorded once. Material: peripheral blood. The origin of the receptors is a man older than 75 with COVID-19, enrolled during active disease.

The chain uses TRBV11-2 and TRBJ2-1; weak D call: TRBD2 (6 bases). Germline assignment: CDR1 SGHAT and CDR2 FQNNGV. The germline V and J ends were trimmed by 1 base and 9 bases, with 13 bases remaining between them. This CDR3 has 14 amino acids. CDR3 sequence reads: CASSLVGGVGEQFF. Written as DNA, the CDR3 is TGTGCCAGCAGCTTAGTGGGCGGGGTTGGTGAGCAGTTCTTC.

This chain joins TRBV5-1 and TRBJ2-3; D may be TRBD2 (5 bases). Trimming took off 4 bases at V and 2 bases at J, with 11 bases between the two ends. Per the germline V gene, CDR1 is SGHRS and CDR2 is YFSETQ. The CDR3 has 14 residues. CDR3 sequence (DNA): TGCGCCAGCAGCCGCAGGAGGTTCACAGATACGCAGTATTTT. It translates to CASSRRRFTDTQYF. Looking up the rest from reference TRBV5-1 and TRBJ2-3 gives the full variable domain: KAGVTQTPRYLIKTRGQQVTLSCSPISGHRSVSWYQQTPGQGLQFLFEYFSETQRNKGNFPGRFSGRQFSNSRSEMNVSTLELGDSALYLCASSRRRFTDTQYFGPGTRLTVL.

J is TRBJ1-2 and V is TRBV5-4; 7 nucleotides match TRBD1. The trim removed 0 bases at V and 5 bases at J, leaving 10 bases unmatched. Germline assignment: CDR1 SGHNT and CDR2 YYREEE (reference sequence). The CDR3 length is 16 residues. CDR3 in DNA: TGTGCCAGCAGCTTGGCGGGAAGACAGGGAAGGTATGGCTACACCTTC. It codes for CASSLAGRQGRYGYTF.

CDR3 nucleotide sequence: TGTGCCAGCAGTTACAAGGCGGGGGGAACAGATACGCAGTATTTT. It encodes CASSYKAGGTDTQYF. The V and J genes are TRBV6-5 and TRBJ2-3, with 8 bases matching TRBD2. Germline V gene lookup returns CDR1 MNHEY and CDR2 SVGAGI. The CDR3 sequence is 15 residues long. Trimming at V came to 2 bases and at J to 3 bases, leaving 4 bases not matched to a gene.

This clone was seen just once. Other DNA sequences of this sample code for an identical CDR3. CDR3 coding DNA: TGCGCCAGCAGCTTGGAGGGGGACTATGGCTACACCTTC. Protein sequence: CASSLEGDYGYTF. The chain uses TRBV5-1 and TRBJ1-2, with D perhaps matching TRBD1 (6 bases). Trimming cost V 0 bases and J 3 bases, with 6 bases left between them. The CDR3 contains 13 residues. Germline loops: CDR1 SGHRS, CDR2 YFSETQ.

The chain is built from TRBV15 and TRBJ2-1; TRBD1 might be the D (5 bases). CDR1 is LNHNV, CDR2 YYDKDF, per germline (reference sequence). The CDR3 extends over 15 amino acids. Trimming shortened V by 1 base and J by 4 bases, and 11 bases separated the two germline ends. The CDR3 region is CATSRVGNRYNEQFF. The DNA of the CDR3 is TGTGCCACCAGCAGAGTCGGAAACAGGTACAATGAGCAGTTCTTC.

This clone was recorded a few times. The chain combines TRBV5-5 with TRBJ1-5; D is unclear. The germline CDR1 and CDR2 sequences are SGHKS and YYEKEE (reference sequence). Trimming cost V 4 bases and J 2 bases, with 13 bases left between them. The CDR3 has 15 residues. The CDR3 region is CASSPKVGGNQPQHF. The CDR3 DNA sequence: TGTGCCAGCAGCCCCAAAGTAGGAGGCAATCAGCCCCAGCATTTT.

The chain joins TRBV19 to TRBJ1-2; the D gene is possibly TRBD1 (6 bases). V lost 6 bases to trimming and J lost 5 bases, with 28 bases between them. The CDR3 is 18 amino acids. Germline CDR1 is LNHDA and CDR2 is SQIVND (reference sequence). CDR3: CASSVPGGTQTTSYGYTF. The CDR3 DNA sequence: TGTGCCAGTAGCGTCCCCGGGGGGACACAAACAACCTCATATGGCTACACCTTC.

With regard to this clone: Other DNA sequences in the sample encode the same CDR3. The rearrangement links TRBV7-2 to TRBJ1-5, with D perhaps matching TRBD1 (6 bases). V was cut by 2 bases and J by 4 bases, with 6 bases left in between. Germline V gene lookup returns CDR1 SGHTA and CDR2 FQGNSA. The CDR3 has 13 amino acids. The CDR3 DNA reads TGTGCCAGCAGCTTAAGGGGGAATCAGCCCCAGCATTTT. Residues: CASSLRGNQPQHF.

The V gene is TRBV12-2, the J gene TRBJ2-3; the listed D gene, TRBD1, was not tested against the DNA. TRBV12-2 has pseudogene status. This CDR3 is built from 15 residues. CDR3 in DNA: TGTGCAAGTCGCTTGCGACAGGAGAACACAGATACGCAGTATTTT. This translates into CASRLRQENTDTQYF.

The chain has TRBV24-1 and TRBJ2-2; 10 bases line up with TRBD1. CDR1 and CDR2 from the germline V gene are KGHDR and SFDVKD. This CDR3 is built from 16 residues. The trim removed 4 bases at V and 6 bases at J, leaving 7 bases unmatched. CDR3 protein: CATSDFGQGVPGELFF. CDR3 coding DNA: TGTGCCACCAGTGACTTTGGACAGGGGGTGCCCGGGGAGCTGTTTTTT.

This rearrangement joins TRBV6-5 to TRBJ1-6; 8 nucleotides align to TRBD1. After removal of 5 bases from V and 8 bases from J, the junction contained 8 bases not matched to a gene. Germline assignment: CDR1 MNHEY and CDR2 SVGAGI. This CDR3 comprises 15 residues. CDR3 nucleotide sequence: TGTGCCAGCAGTCCAGACAGGGGTAGGCATTCACCCCTCCACTTT. Its translation is CASSPDRGRHSPLHF.

The genes are TRBV6-5 and TRBJ2-7; 12 nucleotides agree with TRBD2. Germline values: CDR1 MNHEY, CDR2 SVGAGI. The CDR3 length is 15 residues. The V gene end was trimmed by 6 bases and the J gene end by 6 bases; junction bases not matched to a gene: 9. The CDR3 bases are TGTGCCAGCAGACCTCTAGCGGGGGGGCCCTCCGAGCAGTACTTC. Translation: CASRPLAGGPSEQYF.

J is TRBJ2-3 and V is TRBV3-1 (or the pseudogene TRBV3-2), with TRBD2 matching over 8 bases. Looked up from germline, CDR1 is LGHDT and CDR2 is YNNKEL (reference sequence). The CDR3 sequence is 13 residues long. Losses at the gene ends were 7 bases for V and 8 bases for J; bases not matched to a gene: 8. The CDR3 nucleotides read TGTGCCAGCACCGGGGGAGCGGGGGTTACGCAGTATTTT. As protein: CASTGGAGVTQYF.

V and J are TRBV7-9 and TRBJ2-1, with D possibly TRBD2 on 5 matching bases. Germline CDR1 reads SEHNR; CDR2 reads FQNEAQ (reference sequence). The CDR3 is 12 residues long. Deletions cut 5 bases from V and 9 bases from J, with 11 bases between. The CDR3 DNA is TGTGCCAGCAGCCGGACTCAATCTGAGCAGTTCTTC. Translated: CASSRTQSEQFF.

The V and J genes are TRBV19 and TRBJ1-4; tentative D call: TRBD1 (6 bases). V dropped 9 bases and J dropped 4 bases, with 15 bases sitting between them. The CDR3 spans 14 residues. The germline V gene has CDR1 LNHDA and CDR2 SQIVND (reference sequence). The CDR3 reads CASSQGRSNEKLFF. The CDR3 DNA follows: TGTGCCAGCTCACAGGGACGCAGTAATGAAAAACTGTTTTTT.

This clone was observed a single time. The chain links TRBV6-5 to TRBJ1-5; D uncertain. The CDR3 length is 13 residues. The V and J ends lost 0 bases and 6 bases respectively, with 6 bases between them. Germline CDR1 and CDR2: MNHEY and SVGAGI. CDR3 protein: CASSYSPRQPQHF. CDR3 DNA sequence: TGTGCCAGCAGTTACTCCCCCCGTCAGCCCCAGCATTTT.

The chain employs TRBV6-5 and TRBJ2-7; D is uncertain. This CDR3 has 13 amino acids. The ends were cut back, 6 bases at V and 0 bases at J, with 9 bases in the middle. The germline V gene has CDR1 MNHEY and CDR2 SVGAGI. The CDR3 DNA sequence: TGTGCCAGCAGGACCAGGAACTCCTACGAGCAGTACTTC. Amino acid sequence: CASRTRNSYEQYF.